A selection of T cell receptor beta chains follows, all from one sample in a study of T-cell reconstitution after alpha-beta-depleted transplantation in children. TCRdb re-derived calls from the PCR reads in MiXCR, one entry per CDR3 protein. The repertoire holds around 400,000 distinct CDR3 sequences, with roughly 11% as singletons. Sequenced here: PBMCs from the stem cell graft donor, sampled from the stem cell graft. Receptors were obtained from a human donor who donated a stem cell graft to a child with acute myeloid leukemia. Both conserved end residues are part of each CDR3. The order of the fields is J gene, clone size, V gene, D gene, CDR3 protein, CDR3 DNA. D genes are given only for firm matches. The size of a clone is reported for some rows only, either as once, few or many, or as a class for expanded clones.

j_gene: TRBJ2-3; abundance: few; v_gene: TRBV20-1; d_gene: -; CDR3aa: CSARDRADYAGPDTQYF; CDR3nt: TGCAGTGCTAGAGATCGGGCAGACTATGCCGGACCAGATACGCAGTATTTT
j_gene: TRBJ2-2; abundance: -; v_gene: TRBV7-9; d_gene: -; CDR3aa: CASSFSDGELFF; CDR3nt: TGTGCCAGCAGCTTTTCTGACGGGGAGCTGTTTTTT
j_gene: TRBJ2-6; abundance: -; v_gene: TRBV5-1; d_gene: -; CDR3aa: CASSLQLGLPGANVLTF; CDR3nt: TGCGCCAGCAGCCTGCAACTTGGACTACCTGGGGCCAACGTCCTGACTTTC
j_gene: TRBJ2-1; abundance: few; v_gene: TRBV9; d_gene: -; CDR3aa: CASSVVSGIEQFF; CDR3nt: TGTGCCAGCAGCGTAGTCTCGGGCATCGAGCAGTTCTTC
j_gene: TRBJ2-3; abundance: many; v_gene: TRBV7-3; d_gene: TRBD2; CDR3aa: CASSFLAGGADTQYF; CDR3nt: TGTGCCAGCAGCTTCTTAGCGGGGGGGGCAGATACGCAGTATTTT
j_gene: TRBJ2-6; abundance: few; v_gene: TRBV7-2; d_gene: TRBD1; CDR3aa: CASSDRQGIGANVLTF; CDR3nt: TGTGCCAGCAGCGACCGACAGGGGATTGGGGCCAACGTCCTGACTTTC
j_gene: TRBJ2-2; abundance: -; v_gene: TRBV12-3/TRBV12-4; d_gene: -; CDR3aa: CAICPRGGPHRNTGELFF; CDR3nt: TGTGCCATCTGTCCTCGCGGGGGCCCCCATCGGAACACCGGGGAGCTGTTTTTT
j_gene: TRBJ2-1; abundance: -; v_gene: TRBV7-6; d_gene: -; CDR3aa: CASSPHAVNNEQFF; CDR3nt: TGTGCCAGCAGCCCCCACGCGGTAAACAATGAGCAGTTCTTC
j_gene: TRBJ2-5; abundance: -; v_gene: TRBV18; d_gene: TRBD1; CDR3aa: CASSPNGQGWETQYF; CDR3nt: TGTGCCAGCTCACCTAACGGACAGGGCTGGGAGACCCAGTACTTC
j_gene: TRBJ2-1; abundance: many; v_gene: TRBV29-1; d_gene: -; CDR3aa: CSAYKFGDEQFF; CDR3nt: TGCAGCGCCTACAAGTTTGGCGATGAGCAGTTCTTC
j_gene: TRBJ2-7; abundance: few; v_gene: TRBV5-5; d_gene: -; CDR3aa: CASSLVSAYEQYF; CDR3nt: TGTGCCAGCAGCTTGGTTTCTGCTTACGAGCAGTACTTC
j_gene: TRBJ1-4; abundance: few; v_gene: TRBV5-1; d_gene: -; CDR3aa: CASARQDPTNEKLFF; CDR3nt: TGCGCCAGCGCGCGACAGGACCCAACTAATGAAAAACTGTTTTTT
j_gene: TRBJ2-5; abundance: few; v_gene: TRBV7-9; d_gene: TRBD2; CDR3aa: CASSFLRDPSGGKTQYF; CDR3nt: TGTGCCAGCAGCTTCTTACGCGATCCTAGCGGGGGGAAGACCCAGTACTTC